Below are 9 T cell receptor beta chains sequenced from a single sample in a study of cytomegalovirus exposure and HLA in healthy donors. PCR primers comprised 60 Vbeta and 13 Jbeta primers. TCRdb's copy holds only in-frame clones and misses some; the assay was immunoSEQ multiplex PCR. The repertoire holds 110,000 to 150,000 clones, with 80% as singletons. The sequenced sample consisted of PBMCs. Every receptor here comes from a man aged 40-49 years in good health and CMV-seronegative.

The chain recombines TRBV5-1 with TRBJ2-4; D remains ambiguous. V was trimmed by 0 bases and J by 0 bases, leaving 7 bases between them. Looked up from germline, CDR1 is SGHRS and CDR2 is YFSETQ. There are 15 residues in the CDR3. CDR3 DNA sequence: TGCGCCAGCAGCTTGGCGAGTCTAGCCAAAAACATTCAGTACTTC. Translation: CASSLASLAKNIQYF.

The chain carries TRBV5-1 and TRBJ2-5; 9 bases map to TRBD1. Germline V gives CDR1 SGHRS, CDR2 YFSETQ. V lost 2 bases and J lost 3; bases outside the gene matches: 5. The CDR3 runs to 15 residues. Here the CDR3 DNA reads TGCGCCAGCAGCTTAGCCGGGACAGGGAAAGAGACCCAGTACTTC. It translates to CASSLAGTGKETQYF.

The rearrangement links TRBV2 to TRBJ2-7; 9 bases align to TRBD2. V shed 6 bases, J shed 1 base, and the junction held 4 bases outside the gene matches. CDR1 SNHLY and CDR2 FYNNEI come from the germline V gene. The CDR3 consists of 14 residues. Here the CDR3 DNA reads TGTGCCAGCAGGGAGCGGGGGGTTTCCTACGAGCAGTACTTC. It specifies CASRERGVSYEQYF.

The genes are TRBV6-5 and TRBJ2-3, with no clear D. In germline, CDR1 is MNHEY, CDR2 SVGAGI. The CDR3 totals 16 residues. The ends were cut back, 2 bases at V and 0 bases at J, with 12 bases in the middle. The CDR3 region is CASSYRLYGSTDTQYF. CDR3 bases: TGTGCCAGCAGTTACCGACTCTACGGGAGCACAGATACGCAGTATTTT.

J is TRBJ1-5 and V is TRBV2, with a possible D match to TRBD1 (6 bases). Per the germline V gene, CDR1 is SNHLY and CDR2 is FYNNEI. V dropped 6 bases and J dropped 0 bases, with 9 bases sitting between them. CDR3 length equals 14 residues. Written as DNA, the CDR3 is TGTGCCAGCAGGGGGACATATAGCAATCAGCCCCAGCATTTT. Residues: CASRGTYSNQPQHF.

In the case of this clone: The junction shows a germline mismatch at one end, possibly a read error. V gene TRBV14 combines with J gene TRBJ1-2; TRBD1 might be the D (5 bases). The germline gives CDR1 SGHDN, CDR2 FVKESK. The CDR3 spans 13 residues. CDR3 sequence: CASSQNRNFGYPF. As DNA, the CDR3 is TGTGCCAGCAGCCAGAACAGGAATTTTGGCTACCCCTTC.

This clone was found a few times. This chain uses TRBV6-6 with TRBJ1-4; 8 nucleotides agree with TRBD1. The CDR3 length is 14 residues. V gave up 6 bases and J gave up 5 bases; unmatched junction bases: 5. Germline loops: CDR1 MNHNY, CDR2 SVGAGI (reference sequence). The CDR3 loop reads CASRLDRENEKLFF. DNA for the CDR3: TGTGCCAGCAGACTGGACAGGGAAAATGAAAAACTGTTTTTT.

The chain has TRBV6-5 and TRBJ2-7; TRBD1 might be the D (6 bases). The CDR3 length is 15 residues. Germline values: CDR1 MNHEY, CDR2 SVGAGI. The ends were cut back, 2 bases at V and 0 bases at J, with 11 bases in the middle. The CDR3 nucleotides are TGTGCCAGCAGTTACGCGCAGGGGCACTCCTACGAGCAGTACTTC. Protein product: CASSYAQGHSYEQYF.

This clone showed up just once. The rearrangement uses TRBV6-5 and TRBJ1-2; D gene unclear. There are 12 residues in the CDR3. Trimming took off 4 bases at V and 8 bases at J, with 11 bases between the two ends. The germline CDR1 and CDR2 sequences are MNHEY and SVGAGI. The DNA for the CDR3 is TGTGCCAGCAGTTCCTTCGGCGGAGGCTACACCTTC. Translation: CASSSFGGGYTF.